This is a list of T cell receptor beta chains from one sample in a study of blood T cell repertoires in COVID-19. Some clones are missing from TCRdb's copy, which holds only in-frame ones; the method was immunoSEQ multiplex PCR. The table includes under 110,000 clones, more than 80% detected once. The material sequenced was peripheral blood. Every receptor here comes from a woman aged 55-70 years with acute or convalescent COVID-19. Each CDR3 is given with its conserved first and last residue. The D gene is left open where the match is weak. Clone size is not always given. Where it is, it says once, few, many or a class for expanded clones.

clone_size,v_call,j_call,d_call,cdr3_aa,cdr3_nt
NA,TRBV2,TRBJ1-5,TRBD1,CASQDRGGRKPQHF,TGTGCCAGCCAGGACAGGGGAGGGCGGAAGCCCCAGCATTTT
NA,TRBV5-1,TRBJ2-5,NA,CASSTAPGGETQYF,TGCGCCAGCAGCACGGCCCCCGGCGGCGAGACCCAGTACTTC
NA,TRBV14,TRBJ1-1,NA,CASSQSWDFEAFF,TGTGCCAGCAGCCAATCTTGGGACTTCGAAGCTTTCTTT
NA,TRBV7-2,TRBJ2-3,TRBD2,CASSWRETDTQYF,TGTGCCAGCAGCTGGCGGGAGACAGATACGCAGTATTTT
few,TRBV7-9,TRBJ1-5,TRBD1,CASSWTGRNQPQHF,TGTGCCAGCAGCTGGACAGGGCGCAATCAGCCCCAGCATTTT
NA,TRBV18,TRBJ1-3,NA,CASSPTQGPGNTIYF,TGTGCCAGCTCACCTACTCAGGGGCCCGGAAACACCATATATTTT
NA,TRBV7-9,TRBJ1-2,NA,CASSFISGHSNYGYTF,TGTGCCAGCAGCTTTATCTCTGGGCACTCAAACTATGGCTACACCTTC
NA,TRBV3-1/TRBV3-2,TRBJ2-3,TRBD2,CASSPPGGIGTDTQYF,TGTGCCAGCAGCCCCCCGGGGGGAATAGGCACAGATACGCAGTATTTT
NA,TRBV5-8,TRBJ2-3,NA,CASSLFRAGGTQYF,TGTGCCAGCAGCTTATTCCGGGCCGGGGGTACGCAGTATTTT
NA,TRBV24-1,TRBJ2-3,TRBD2,CAVSGMSTDTQYF,TGTGCCGTTAGCGGGATGAGCACAGATACGCAGTATTTT
NA,TRBV10-3,TRBJ2-1,NA,CAISEVDNNEQFF,TGTGCCATCAGTGAGGTAGATAACAATGAGCAGTTCTTC
NA,TRBV27,TRBJ2-7,TRBD2,CASSYKAGGSYEQYF,TGTGCCAGCAGTTATAAAGCGGGAGGGTCCTACGAGCAGTACTTC
NA,TRBV23-1,TRBJ2-5,NA,CRWRVQETQYF,TGCCGGTGGAGGGTCCAAGAGACCCAGTACTTC
NA,TRBV4-2,TRBJ2-1,TRBD2,CASSHPLAAVGYNEQFF,TGTGCCAGCAGCCATCCACTAGCGGCCGTTGGATACAATGAGCAGTTCTTC
NA,TRBV5-1,TRBJ2-1,TRBD2,CASSTLGTSGRATYNEQFF,TGCGCCAGCAGCACCCTGGGGACTAGCGGGAGAGCCACCTACAATGAGCAGTTCTTC
few,TRBV5-1,TRBJ2-5,TRBD2,CASSQTTAGEETQYF,TGCGCCAGCAGCCAAACTACAGCGGGGGAAGAGACCCAGTACTTC
NA,TRBV6-6,TRBJ2-5,NA,CASSFDYSETQYF,TGTGCCAGCAGTTTTGACTACTCAGAGACCCAGTACTTC
NA,TRBV5-6,TRBJ2-3,NA,CASSLLFRVRGDTQYF,TGTGCCAGCAGCTTGTTATTTCGGGTGCGAGGGGATACGCAGTATTTT
NA,TRBV2,TRBJ2-7,NA,CASSLPPRGTYEQYF,TGTGCCAGCAGTCTTCCCCCTAGGGGTACCTACGAGCAGTACTTC
NA,TRBV7-6,TRBJ1-4,TRBD1,CASSSTGDRRTNEKLFF,TGTGCCAGCAGCTCCACAGGGGATAGAAGAACTAATGAAAAACTGTTTTTT
once,TRBV5-4,TRBJ1-1,TRBD1,CASSWGQGTEAFF,TGTGCCAGCAGCTGGGGACAGGGCACTGAAGCTTTCTTT
NA,TRBV5-4,TRBJ2-2,NA,CASSPPSGGRNTGELFF,TGTGCCAGCAGCCCTCCTTCTGGTGGCCGGAACACCGGGGAGCTGTTTTTT
NA,TRBV3-1/TRBV3-2,TRBJ2-2,NA,CASSQDTLGIAGDTGELFF,TGTGCCAGCAGCCAAGATACCCTTGGCATCGCAGGGGATACCGGGGAGCTGTTTTTT
NA,TRBV11-3,TRBJ2-7,NA,CASSLGQGYYEQYF,TGTGCCAGCAGCTTAGGGCAGGGCTACTACGAGCAGTACTTC
NA,TRBV5-6,TRBJ2-7,TRBD1,CASSFRDRASYEQYF,TGTGCCAGCAGCTTCCGGGACAGGGCCTCCTACGAGCAGTACTTC
NA,TRBV24-1,TRBJ2-1,TRBD1,CATSDPRGQGNFEQFF,TGTGCCACCAGTGATCCCCGGGGACAGGGAAATTTTGAGCAGTTCTTC
NA,TRBV25-1,TRBJ2-5,NA,CASSEFGTPEETQYF,TGTGCCAGCAGTGAATTTGGGACACCTGAAGAGACCCAGTACTTC
NA,TRBV6-1,TRBJ1-2,NA,CASSEGGLSYGYTF,TGTGCCAGCAGTGAGGGAGGACTCTCCTATGGCTACACCTTC
NA,TRBV2,TRBJ2-2,NA,CASAGRGTGELFF,TGTGCCAGTGCCGGACGGGGCACCGGGGAGCTGTTTTTT
NA,TRBV7-9,TRBJ2-7,NA,CASSPTRGGAGEQYF,TGTGCCAGCAGCCCGACTCGTGGGGGGGCGGGGGAGCAGTACTTC
NA,TRBV18,TRBJ1-1,NA,CASSPSRGDTEAFF,TGTGCCAGCTCACCATCCAGGGGAGACACTGAAGCTTTCTTT
NA,TRBV11-2,TRBJ1-6,TRBD1,CASSSGTAVHSPLHF,TGTGCCAGCAGCTCGGGGACAGCAGTACATTCACCCCTCCACTTT
once,TRBV18,TRBJ2-1,NA,CASSPRVFEYNEQFF,TGTGCCAGCTCACCGAGGGTGTTTGAGTACAATGAGCAGTTCTTC
NA,TRBV6-1,TRBJ2-3,NA,CASASFSTDTQYF,TGTGCCAGTGCGTCGTTCAGCACAGATACGCAGTATTTT
NA,TRBV3-1/TRBV3-2,TRBJ1-5,TRBD1,CASSRDRGNQPQHF,TGTGCCAGCAGTCGGGACAGAGGCAATCAGCCCCAGCATTTT
NA,TRBV10-3,TRBJ2-3,NA,CAIRNPVGEVRDTDTQYF,TGTGCCATCAGGAACCCGGTCGGAGAAGTCAGGGACACAGATACGCAGTATTTT
once,TRBV7-2,TRBJ1-1,NA,CASSLEYSTEAFF,TGTGCCAGCAGCTTAGAATATTCCACTGAAGCTTTCTTT
NA,TRBV24-1,TRBJ2-3,TRBD1,CATSDSRQGSTDTQYF,TGTGCCACCAGTGATTCCAGACAGGGTAGCACAGATACGCAGTATTTT
NA,TRBV6-2/TRBV6-3,TRBJ2-1,TRBD2,CASSYPAGNEQFF,TGTGCCAGCAGTTACCCAGCGGGGAATGAGCAGTTCTTC
NA,TRBV4-2,TRBJ2-7,TRBD1,CASSRNRGADEQYF,TGTGCCAGCAGCCGGAACAGGGGAGCCGACGAGCAGTACTTC
NA,TRBV18,TRBJ2-7,NA,CASSAGTTTYEQYF,TGTGCCAGCTCCGCCGGGACAACGACCTACGAGCAGTACTTC
once,TRBV7-2,TRBJ2-2,TRBD2,CASSLAARTSRGSTGELFF,TGTGCCAGCAGCTTAGCCGCAAGGACTAGCCGAGGGTCCACCGGGGAGCTGTTTTTT
NA,TRBV5-1,TRBJ1-1,TRBD1,CASSLRGQGFMNTEAFF,TGCGCCAGCAGCTTAAGAGGACAGGGTTTCATGAACACTGAAGCTTTCTTT
NA,TRBV29-1,TRBJ1-2,NA,CSAGDRDNYGYTF,TGCAGCGCGGGAGACAGAGATAACTATGGCTACACCTTC
NA,TRBV2,TRBJ2-5,NA,CASSDWATSETQYF,TGTGCCAGCAGTGATTGGGCCACTTCAGAGACCCAGTACTTC